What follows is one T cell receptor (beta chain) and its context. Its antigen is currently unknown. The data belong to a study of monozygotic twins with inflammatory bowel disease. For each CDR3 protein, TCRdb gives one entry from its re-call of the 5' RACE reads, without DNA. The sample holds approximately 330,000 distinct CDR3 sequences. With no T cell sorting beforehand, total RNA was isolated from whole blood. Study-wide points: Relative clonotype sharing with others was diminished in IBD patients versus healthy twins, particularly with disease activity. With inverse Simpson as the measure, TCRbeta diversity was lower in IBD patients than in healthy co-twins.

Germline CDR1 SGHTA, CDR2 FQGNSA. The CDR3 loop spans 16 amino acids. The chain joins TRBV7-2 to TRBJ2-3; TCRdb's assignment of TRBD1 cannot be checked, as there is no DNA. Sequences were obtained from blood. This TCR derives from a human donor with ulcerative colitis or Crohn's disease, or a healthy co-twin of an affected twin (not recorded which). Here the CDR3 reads CASSSRRGQGRDTQYF.